This T cell receptor (beta chain) derives from a study of regulatory T cells in long-lasting Graves disease. General study results and limits: Sampling was limited to peripheral blood rather than thyroid tissue.

Sample time point: newly diagnosed GD, antithyroid drugs for less than 3 months. Isolated PBMC RNA provided the starting material for the TCR library. This clonotype was picked up a small number of times. What it binds is not known. CDR3-region Arm-PCR and iRepertoire HTBI primers produced the TCR beta libraries. TCRdb re-analysed the multiplex PCR reads in MiXCR, keeping a single row per CDR3 protein. The data contain hundreds of thousands of distinct CDR3 sequences, around 17% of them singletons. The CDR3 length is 15 residues. Germline V gene sequence: CDR1 DFQATT, CDR2 SNEGSKA (reference sequence). Trimming at V came to 6 bases and at J to 2 bases, leaving 11 bases not matched to a gene. In addition, the sample was reused for a study of T cells in Graves' hyperthyroidism and ophthalmopathy. That publication notes: Across 18 months, stable Graves' hyperthyroidism was marked by no progression to ophthalmopathy.

The sequencing here drew on peripheral blood mononuclear cells (PBMCs), taken at new diagnosis, from a patient treated with antithyroid drugs. The V gene is TRBV20-1, the J gene TRBJ2-7; 9 bases are a match to TRBD2. The source is a woman aged 30 to 39 with Graves disease. The CDR3 DNA reads as TGCAGTGCCCGGGGCGGGGGGGGGAAACCCTACGAGCAGTACTTC. Translation gives CSARGGGGKPYEQYF.